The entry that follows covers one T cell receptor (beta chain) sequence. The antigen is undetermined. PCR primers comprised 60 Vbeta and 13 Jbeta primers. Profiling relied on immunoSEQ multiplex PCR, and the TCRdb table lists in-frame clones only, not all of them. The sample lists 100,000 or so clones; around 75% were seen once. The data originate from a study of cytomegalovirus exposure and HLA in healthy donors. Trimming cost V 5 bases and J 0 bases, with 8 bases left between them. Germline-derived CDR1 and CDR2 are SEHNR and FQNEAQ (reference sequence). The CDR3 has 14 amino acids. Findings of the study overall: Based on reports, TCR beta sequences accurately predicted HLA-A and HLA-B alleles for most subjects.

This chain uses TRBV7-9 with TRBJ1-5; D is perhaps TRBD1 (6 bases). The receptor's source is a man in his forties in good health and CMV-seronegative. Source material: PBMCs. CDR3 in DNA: TGTGCCAGCAGCCCGGACAGTAGCAATCAGCCCCAGCATTTT. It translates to CASSPDSSNQPQHF.